The 21 T cell receptor beta chains below come from one sample, sequenced in a study of sequential checkpoint blockade in melanoma. Sequenced by immunoSEQ multiplex PCR; TCRdb stores in-frame clones only, minus some. The data hold tens of thousands of clones, with over 75% observed a single time. As for treatment: randomized to nivolumab then ipilimumab (arm A) or the reverse (arm B). Sequences were derived from CD8+ T cells sorted from blood (inferred from file names), sampled from a patient given nivolumab and ipilimumab in sequence. The receptor set was obtained from a human donor with melanoma.

The chain has TRBV9 and TRBJ1-3; 8 nucleotides match TRBD1. V lost 4 bases, J lost 0 bases, and 3 bases stayed unmatched. The CDR3 consists of 15 residues. Germline V gives CDR1 SGDLS, CDR2 YYNGEE. The CDR3 protein is CASSQGAHSGNTIYF. CDR3 coding DNA: TGTGCCAGCAGCCAGGGGGCCCACTCTGGAAACACCATATATTTT.

On this clone itself: The junction and the germline gene differ at one end; a read error may be behind it. The chain couples TRBV9 to TRBJ1-1, with 11 bases lining up with TRBD1. This CDR3 contains 15 residues. CDR1 SGDLS and CDR2 YYNGEE come from the germline V gene. This CDR3 is CASSVEMDRGRETFF. CDR3 nucleotide sequence: TGTGCCAGCAGCGTAGAGATGGACAGGGGGCGTGAAACTTTCTTT.

This chain connects TRBV28 to TRBJ2-1, with 8 bases identical to TRBD1. CDR3 size: 17 residues. Germline CDR1 MDHEN, CDR2 SYDVKM. V gave up 3 bases and J gave up 0 bases; unmatched junction bases: 7. CDR3 region: CASSFLTDRDSYNEQFF. The CDR3 DNA follows: TGTGCCAGCAGTTTCCTCACGGACAGGGACTCCTACAATGAGCAGTTCTTC. The full variable domain, completed using reference TRBV28 and TRBJ2-1, is DVKVTQSSRYLVKRTGEKVFLECVQDMDHENMFWYRQDPGLGLRLIYFSYDVKMKEKGDIPEGYSVSREKKERFSLILESASTNQTSMYLCASSFLTDRDSYNEQFFGPGTRLTVL.

The gene calls are TRBV11-2 and TRBJ2-5; D gene unclear. Trimming removed 0 bases at V and 5 bases at J, with 16 bases between. The CDR3 extends over 16 amino acids. Germline V CDR1 and CDR2: SGHAT, FQNNGV. CDR3 sequence (DNA): TGTGCCAGCAGCTTAGAAGTCGGTCTTATCACGGAGACCCAGTACTTC. Translation gives CASSLEVGLITETQYF.

This sequence joins TRBV2 and TRBJ2-7; D remains ambiguous. CDR1 and CDR2 (germline): SNHLY, FYNNEI. V lost 3 bases and J 0 bases, leaving 9 bases between the germline ends. This CDR3 region has 14 residues. The CDR3 region is CASSDDTVSYEQYF. The CDR3 DNA sequence: TGTGCCAGCAGTGACGACACTGTCTCCTACGAGCAGTACTTC. The whole variable domain, remainder taken from reference TRBV2 and TRBJ2-7, is EPEVTQTPSHQVTQMGQEVILRCVPISNHLYFYWYRQILGQKVEFLVSFYNNEISEKSEIFDDQFSVERPDGSNFTLKIRSTKLEDSAMYFCASSDDTVSYEQYFGPGTRLTVT.

The chain has TRBV7-9 and TRBJ2-2; D not certain. CDR1 SEHNR and CDR2 FQNEAQ come from the germline V gene (reference sequence). This CDR3 is built from 13 residues. The V end was cut by 5 bases, the J end by 4 bases, with 8 bases between. The CDR3 sequence: CASSPELTGELFF. In nucleotides, the CDR3 is TGTGCCAGCAGCCCGGAGCTCACCGGGGAGCTGTTTTTT.

The chain carries TRBV19 and TRBJ1-2, with D unresolved. Germline CDR1 LNHDA, CDR2 SQIVND (reference sequence). The CDR3 sequence is 14 residues long. With 3 bases removed from V and 1 base from J, the gap between germline ends came to 9 bases. CDR3 sequence (DNA): TGTGCCAGTAGTATGTACTCCCTTAACTATGGCTACACCTTC. Its translation: CASSMYSLNYGYTF.

The chain is built from TRBV4-3 and TRBJ2-2; D might be TRBD2 (5 bases). Germline V gene sequence: CDR1 LGHNA, CDR2 YSLEER. CDR3 length: 16 residues. Trimming removed 4 bases at V and 7 bases at J, with 19 bases between. CDR3 DNA sequence: TGCGCCAGCAGCCTTGAAGCCGGACGGGCGGGCGGGGAGCTGTTTTTT. This translates into CASSLEAGRAGGELFF.

The chain recombines TRBV5-1 with TRBJ2-7, with 13 bases fitting TRBD2. Germline lookup yields CDR1 SGHRS and CDR2 YFSETQ. V trimming: 4 bases; J trimming: 6 bases; junction bases outside the gene matches: 10. The CDR3 totals 16 residues. The CDR3 DNA reads as TGCGCCAGCAGCACACTAGCGGGAGGGCCATTCACCGAGCAGTACTTC. Its protein product is CASSTLAGGPFTEQYF.

On this clone itself: The same CDR3 arises from other DNA sequences in this sample as well. The chain uses TRBV19 and TRBJ1-2, with 7 bases lining up with TRBD1. The junction had 5 bases not matched to a gene; V was cut back by 5 bases and J by 8 bases. The CDR3 contains 12 residues. The germline CDR1 and CDR2 sequences are LNHDA and SQIVND (reference sequence). CDR3 protein: CASSDRVGGYTF. The CDR3 DNA follows: TGTGCCAGTAGTGACAGGGTTGGAGGCTACACCTTC.

This chain joins TRBV19 and TRBJ2-7; no reliable D call. The CDR3 has 14 amino acids. Trimming cost V 6 bases and J 0 bases, with 12 bases left between them. The germline gives CDR1 LNHDA, CDR2 SQIVND (reference sequence). The CDR3 reads CASRKILSSYEQYF. The CDR3 DNA is TGTGCCAGTAGGAAGATCCTGAGCTCCTACGAGCAGTACTTC.

The count of this clone is one. This sequence joins TRBV5-5 and TRBJ2-5, with 7 bases fitting TRBD2. This CDR3 contains 14 residues. CDR1 and CDR2 (germline): SGHKS, YYEKEE (reference sequence). V gave up 0 bases and J gave up 5 bases; unmatched junction bases: 4. In nucleotides, the CDR3 is TGTGCCAGCAGCTTGGCGAGGGGAGGGGAGACCCAGTACTTC. Translating it yields CASSLARGGETQYF.

This chain connects TRBV2 to TRBJ1-2; 11 nucleotides align to TRBD1. Germline CDR1 reads SNHLY; CDR2 reads FYNNEI. The CDR3 consists of 16 residues. The trim removed 6 bases at V and 1 base at J, leaving 7 bases unmatched. CDR3 amino acids: CASRVGQGADNYGYTF. The CDR3 nucleotides read TGTGCCAGCAGGGTAGGACAGGGGGCCGATAACTATGGCTACACCTTC.

The chain combines TRBV5-4 with TRBJ1-1; the D is unclear. The CDR3 totals 16 residues. Germline V gene data show CDR1 as SGHNT and CDR2 as YYREEE (reference sequence). V was trimmed by 0 bases and J by 5 bases, leaving 17 bases between them. The CDR3 reads CASSLERDPRLTEAFF. CDR3 coding DNA: TGTGCCAGCAGCTTGGAACGTGACCCGAGGTTAACTGAAGCTTTCTTT.

The chain recombines TRBV19 with TRBJ2-1; 12 bases align to TRBD2. This CDR3 has 15 amino acids. V dropped 3 bases and J dropped 5; count of bases not matched to a gene: 2. From germline, CDR1 is LNHDA and CDR2 SQIVND (reference sequence). CDR3 in amino acids: CASSIWTSGNNEQFF. Written as DNA, the CDR3 is TGTGCCAGTAGTATTTGGACTAGCGGGAACAATGAGCAGTTCTTC.

This chain links TRBV11-2 with TRBJ1-3; 8 bases are a match to TRBD1. The ends lost 1 base at V and 3 bases at J; junction bases unmatched: 5. The CDR3 contains 16 residues. Germline values: CDR1 SGHAT, CDR2 FQNNGV. CDR3 sequence: CASSLVLTGDGNTIYF. CDR3 coding DNA: TGTGCCAGCAGCTTAGTATTGACAGGGGATGGAAACACCATATATTTT.

This chain uses TRBV27 with TRBJ1-2; TRBD1 agrees at 7 bases. The germline V gene has CDR1 MNHEY and CDR2 SMNVEV (reference sequence). The CDR3 runs 16 residues. The V gene end was trimmed by 11 bases and the J gene end by 4 bases; junction bases not matched to a gene: 19. In DNA, the CDR3 is TGTGCCGGCAAAAGACAGGGTTGGGGGCTTGGCTATGGCTACACCTTC. Its protein product is CAGKRQGWGLGYGYTF.

The gene calls are TRBV19 and TRBJ2-2, with D possibly TRBD2 on 6 matching bases. V lost 4 bases and J lost 7, with 16 bases in between. The CDR3 spans 15 residues. Looked up from germline, CDR1 is LNHDA and CDR2 is SQIVND (reference sequence). CDR3 sequence: CASSTTGSGGGELFF. The CDR3 DNA is TGTGCCAGTAGTACGACCGGTAGCGGAGGCGGGGAGCTGTTTTTT.

The chain is built from TRBV7-3 and TRBJ2-3; 8 bases map to TRBD2. The germline V gene has CDR1 SGHTA and CDR2 FQGTGA. The CDR3 is 15 residues long. Unmatched junction bases numbered 4, after V lost 4 bases and J lost 1 base. This chain's CDR3 is CASSSGLVGTDTQYF. DNA of the CDR3: TGTGCCAGCAGCTCGGGACTAGTAGGCACAGATACGCAGTATTTT.

The chain couples TRBV15 to TRBJ2-7, with TRBD1 as a possible D gene (5 bases). The CDR3 runs 14 residues. V lost 8 bases and J lost 2, with 16 bases in between. Germline V gene data show CDR1 as LNHNV and CDR2 as YYDKDF (reference sequence). The CDR3 loop reads CATGRPGPPYEQYF. CDR3 nucleotide sequence: TGTGCCACCGGACGCCCAGGGCCACCCTACGAGCAGTACTTC.

V and J are TRBV10-2 and TRBJ1-2; D might be TRBD1 (6 bases). Germline-derived CDR1 and CDR2 are WSHSY and SAAADI. V shed 3 bases and J shed 8 bases, with 10 bases lying between them. The CDR3 runs 12 residues. CDR3 bases: TGCGCCAGCAGTGAAGGGGGTTGGGGCTACACCTTC. Its translation is CASSEGGWGYTF.